This TCR beta chain is drawn from a study of identical twins. Germline V lookup: CDR1 LGHDT, CDR2 YNNKEL (reference sequence). The V segment lost 0 bases and the J segment 10 bases; nucleotides outside the gene matches: 15. There are 18 residues in the CDR3. Concerning this clonotype itself: Its target is unknown.

A single record per CDR3 protein comes from TCRdb applying MiXCR to the 5' RACE reads. This sample carries about 700,000 distinct CDR3 sequences, approximately 6% of them seen once, and the ten largest clones take roughly 1.8%. Study-level results: Fewer insertions were carried by abundant cord blood beta clonotypes, but none was seen in memory repertoires.

The sample comprised naive T cells sorted from blood. This sequence was found in a man between 18 and 35 years old in good health. The chain recombines TRBV3-1 with TRBJ2-1, with 10 nucleotides matching TRBD2. CDR3 sequence (DNA): TGTGCCAGCAGCCAAGAATTTGATTCAGCGGGAGGGAGGCGAGAGCAGTTCTTC. It specifies CASSQEFDSAGGRREQFF.